Following are 20 T cell receptor beta chains from one sample sequenced in a study of cytomegalovirus exposure and HLA in healthy donors. PCR amplification relied on 60 Vbeta primers (plus 13 Jbeta primers). Libraries were prepared by immunoSEQ multiplex PCR; TCRdb keeps only in-frame clonotypes and omits some of them. The sample records around 200,000 clones, about three quarters being singletons. The source material was PBMCs. These receptors were obtained from a male donor in good health and CMV-seronegative.

The chain is built from TRBV6-5 and TRBJ2-3; TRBD1 aligns across 7 bases. With V trimmed by 6 bases and J by 2 bases, 2 bases remained unmatched. In germline, CDR1 is MNHEY, CDR2 SVGAGI. CDR3 length: 13 residues. CDR3 sequence reads: CASRGTATDTQYF. The CDR3 DNA follows: TGTGCCAGCAGGGGGACAGCCACAGATACGCAGTATTTT.

V gene TRBV9 combines with J gene TRBJ1-4, with 7 bases aligning to TRBD1. The V gene end was trimmed by 3 bases and the J gene end by 1 base; junction bases not matched to a gene: 6. CDR1 and CDR2 from the germline V gene are SGDLS and YYNGEE. The CDR3 totals 16 residues. CDR3 coding DNA: TGTGCCAGCAGCGCCGACAGGGTTAGAACTAATGAAAAACTGTTTTTT. Translation: CASSADRVRTNEKLFF.

This chain joins TRBV7-9 and TRBJ1-4; tentative D call: TRBD1 (6 bases). In germline, CDR1 is SEHNR, CDR2 FQNEAQ (reference sequence). Between the trimmed V and J ends, which lost 5 bases and 1 base, there was a span of 14 bases. The CDR3 is 16 residues long. CDR3 protein: CASSLTLGGTNEKLFF. Here the CDR3 DNA reads TGTGCCAGCAGCCTGACACTAGGGGGAACTAATGAAAAACTGTTTTTT.

J is TRBJ2-3 and V is TRBV7-9; a weak D match, TRBD2 (6 bases). The CDR3 runs to 15 residues. V shed 1 base and J shed 2 bases, with 10 bases lying between them. Per germline, CDR1 SEHNR and CDR2 FQNEAQ (reference sequence). CDR3 protein: CASSLGRGFTDTQYF. In nucleotides, the CDR3 is TGTGCCAGCAGCTTAGGGAGGGGTTTCACAGATACGCAGTATTTT.

The chain has TRBV19 and TRBJ2-3, with TRBD2 matching 7 bases. The CDR3 loop spans 15 amino acids. V gave up 8 bases and J gave up 5 bases; unmatched junction bases: 13. Germline CDR1 reads LNHDA; CDR2 reads SQIVND (reference sequence). CDR3 protein: CASQAWRENEDTQYF. Here the CDR3 DNA reads TGTGCCAGTCAGGCGTGGCGGGAGAACGAAGATACGCAGTATTTT.

The J gene is TRBJ1-3, the V gene TRBV30; D gene ambiguous. Germline V lookup: CDR1 GTSNPN, CDR2 SVGIG (reference sequence). The CDR3 has 15 residues. V shed 4 bases and J shed 2 bases, with 15 bases lying between them. CDR3 in amino acids: CAWTRGPEPGNTIYF. The DNA for the CDR3 is TGTGCCTGGACCCGAGGGCCTGAACCTGGAAACACCATATATTTT.

The gene calls are TRBV19 and TRBJ1-1, with no clear D. Germline-derived CDR1 and CDR2 are LNHDA and SQIVND (reference sequence). This CDR3 is 11 amino acids long. V was clipped by 8 bases and J by 2 bases, with 6 bases between them. CDR3 DNA sequence: TGTGCCAGTTTTATCAACACTGAAGCTTTCTTT. Translating gives CASFINTEAFF.

V gene TRBV7-8 combines with J gene TRBJ2-3; 11 bases fit TRBD2. Germline V gene lookup returns CDR1 SGHVS and CDR2 FQNEAQ. V lost 1 base, J lost 4 bases, and 4 bases stayed unmatched. The CDR3 is 16 amino acids. CDR3 residues: CASSLVAGGRSDTQYF. In nucleotides, the CDR3 is TGTGCCAGCAGCTTAGTAGCGGGGGGGAGGTCAGATACGCAGTATTTT.

This clone was counted between two and nine times. The chain carries TRBV27 and TRBJ2-7, with D possibly TRBD1 on 7 matching bases. CDR1 and CDR2 from the germline V gene are MNHEY and SMNVEV (reference sequence). V was cut by 4 bases and J by 1 base, with 14 bases left in between. The CDR3 loop spans 15 amino acids. CDR3: CASSWSGGFSYEQYF. As DNA, the CDR3 is TGTGCCAGCAGTTGGTCAGGGGGGTTTTCCTACGAGCAGTACTTC.

The chain is built from TRBV4-1 and TRBJ1-5; perhaps TRBD1 as D (5 bases). The germline gives CDR1 MGHRA, CDR2 YSYEKL. V was shortened by 5 bases and J by 4 bases, with 15 bases between the two germline ends. The CDR3 covers 15 residues. CDR3 amino acids: CASSKEGYGNQPQHF. The CDR3 bases are TGCGCCAGCAGCAAGGAGGGGTATGGGAATCAGCCCCAGCATTTT.

This clone was found a few times. The chain recombines TRBV7-3 with TRBJ2-5, with no clear D. V shed 0 bases and J shed 5 bases, with 13 bases lying between them. Germline V gene sequence: CDR1 SGHTA, CDR2 FQGTGA. This CDR3 comprises 15 residues. CDR3 sequence: CASSLTPGWSETQYF. The CDR3 DNA sequence: TGTGCCAGCAGCTTAACCCCCGGGTGGAGCGAGACCCAGTACTTC.

The rearrangement links TRBV7-2 to TRBJ2-3, with 9 positions matching TRBD2. CDR1 is SGHTA and CDR2 is FQGNSA in the germline V gene. The CDR3 spans 16 residues. V trimming: 5 bases; J trimming: 1 base; junction bases outside the gene matches: 7. The CDR3 here is CASSPSSGKGTDTQYF. DNA of the CDR3: TGTGCCAGCAGCCCCTCTAGCGGGAAGGGCACAGATACGCAGTATTTT.

The chain couples TRBV2 to TRBJ1-3; 10 bases line up with TRBD1. This CDR3 has 16 amino acids. The J segment lost 4 bases and the V segment lost 7 bases, leaving 10 bases of the junction unmatched. Germline V gene data show CDR1 as SNHLY and CDR2 as FYNNEI. CDR3 amino acids: CASTWDRGPGGNTIYF. The CDR3 bases are TGTGCCAGCACCTGGGACAGGGGACCGGGGGGAAACACCATATATTTT. The complete variable domain, with remaining parts taken from reference TRBV2 and TRBJ1-3, reads EPEVTQTPSHQVTQMGQEVILRCVPISNHLYFYWYRQILGQKVEFLVSFYNNEISEKSEIFDDQFSVERPDGSNFTLKIRSTKLEDSAMYFCASTWDRGPGGNTIYFGEGSWLTVV.

The rearrangement uses TRBV19 and TRBJ1-5, with D maybe TRBD1 (5 bases). CDR1 and CDR2 from the germline V gene are LNHDA and SQIVND (reference sequence). The V end lost 7 bases, the J end lost 2 bases, and 12 bases lay between the germline ends. The CDR3 is made up of 14 amino acids. Here the CDR3 reads CASTHLGGNQPQHF. DNA for the CDR3: TGTGCCAGTACTCATCTAGGGGGCAATCAGCCCCAGCATTTT.

The CDR3 nucleotides read TGTGCCAGCAGCTACGGGACAGGGGAAGTCATTGAAGCTTTCTTT. This translates into CASSYGTGEVIEAFF. This chain connects TRBV5-6 to TRBJ1-1, with 10 bases lining up with TRBD1. With 3 bases clipped from V and 7 bases from J, the junction kept 9 bases outside the gene matches. This CDR3 is built from 15 residues. Germline loops: CDR1 SGHDT, CDR2 YYEEEE.

V usage is TRBV30 and J usage is TRBJ1-1; possibly TRBD1 for D (6 bases). The CDR3 is 14 residues long. Trimming left V 0 bases short and J 5 bases short, with 13 bases between. CDR1 GTSNPN and CDR2 SVGIG come from the germline V gene (reference sequence). The CDR3 spells CAWSVRGGGTEAFF. In DNA form, the CDR3 reads TGTGCCTGGAGTGTAAGGGGGGGTGGGACTGAAGCTTTCTTT.

V is TRBV19 and J is TRBJ2-1, with TRBD1 matching over 12 bases. The V gene end was trimmed by 5 bases and the J gene end by 6 bases; junction bases not matched to a gene: 5. Germline CDR1 reads LNHDA; CDR2 reads SQIVND (reference sequence). This CDR3 has 15 amino acids. The CDR3 region has the DNA TGTGCCAGTAGTCCGGGACAGGGGGCTTCCAATGAGCAGTTCTTC. Its protein product is CASSPGQGASNEQFF.

The rearrangement links TRBV30 to TRBJ1-2, with D perhaps TRBD1 (6 bases). From germline, CDR1 is GTSNPN and CDR2 SVGIG (reference sequence). Trimming shortened V by 6 bases and J by 7 bases, and 18 bases separated the two germline ends. The CDR3 contains 13 residues. The CDR3 nucleotides read TGTGCCTGCATAGAGGGGGGGGCGGTTGGCTACACCTTC. Translation gives CACIEGGAVGYTF.

The V gene is TRBV13, the J gene TRBJ1-4; 8 bases are a match to TRBD1. CDR3 size: 14 residues. CDR1 PRHDT and CDR2 FYEKMQ come from the germline V gene (reference sequence). V lost 0 bases to trimming and J lost 8 bases; unmatched junction nucleotides: 2. CDR3 sequence reads: CASSLGRDREKLFF. CDR3 DNA: TGTGCCAGCAGCTTAGGGAGGGACAGGGAAAAACTGTTTTTT. The complete variable domain, with remaining parts taken from reference TRBV13 and TRBJ1-4, reads AAGVIQSPRHLIKEKRETATLKCYPIPRHDTVYWYQQGPGQDPQFLISFYEKMQSDKGSIPDRFSAQQFSDYHSELNMSSLELGDSALYFCASSLGRDREKLFFGSGTQLSVL.

This clone came up a few times. The chain uses TRBV6-5 and TRBJ1-6; TRBD1 might be the D (5 bases). The CDR3 sequence is 14 residues long. The germline CDR1 and CDR2 sequences are MNHEY and SVGAGI. Trimming took off 2 bases at V and 5 bases at J, with 7 bases between the two ends. CDR3 in DNA: TGTGCCAGCAGTTACGGGGCGCATAATTCACCCCTCCACTTT. Translated, it gives CASSYGAHNSPLHF.